The TCR beta chain under discussion was sequenced for a study of regulatory T cells in long-lasting Graves disease. A remark on this clonotype: The antigen is unknown.

The CDR3 has 15 residues. The ends lost 11 bases at V and 8 bases at J; junction bases unmatched: 14. Germline assignment: CDR1 ENHRY and CDR2 SYGVKD. Time point specified: persistent/refractory GD, antithyroid drugs over 5 years with positive TRAb. There was RNA extracted from PBMCs, and the TCR library was made from it. Study observations and caveats: Relative to new patients (roughly 970), persistent patients exhibited greater sharing of public clonotypes (about 2,700).

Through Arm-PCR of CDR3 regions and iRepertoire HTBI primers, TCR beta libraries were built. One entry per CDR3 protein results from TCRdb running MiXCR on the multiplex PCR reads. The sample has under 500,000 distinct CDR3 sequences; around 20% are singletons. This TCR was sampled from a female donor with Graves disease. Sequencing was performed on peripheral blood mononuclear cells (PBMCs), taken when the disease was refractory, from a patient treated with antithyroid drugs. The V gene is TRBV10-3, the J gene TRBJ2-1; 11 nucleotides agree with TRBD2. This CDR3 is CASALIAGGNDEQFF. The CDR3 coding sequence is TGTGCCTCGGCCCTTATAGCGGGAGGGAACGATGAGCAGTTCTTC.